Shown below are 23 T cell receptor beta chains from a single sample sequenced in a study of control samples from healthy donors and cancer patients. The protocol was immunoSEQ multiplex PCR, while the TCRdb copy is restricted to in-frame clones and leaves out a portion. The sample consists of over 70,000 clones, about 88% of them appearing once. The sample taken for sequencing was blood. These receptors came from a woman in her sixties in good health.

CDR3 nucleotide sequence: TGTGCCAGCAGCGCCGGACAGGGCCTGAACACCGGGGAGCTGTTTTTT. Translating gives CASSAGQGLNTGELFF. The gene calls are TRBV9 and TRBJ2-2, with 8 positions matching TRBD1. In germline, CDR1 is SGDLS, CDR2 YYNGEE. The CDR3 has 16 residues. V was pared by 3 bases and J by 1 base, with 5 bases of the junction left unmatched.

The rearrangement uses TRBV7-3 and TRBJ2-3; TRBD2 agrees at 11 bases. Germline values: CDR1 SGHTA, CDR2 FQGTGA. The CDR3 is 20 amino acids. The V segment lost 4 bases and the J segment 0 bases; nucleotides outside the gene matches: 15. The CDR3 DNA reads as TGTGCCAGCAGCTCAAGACCCAGGGGACTAGCGGAAACTAGCACAGATACGCAGTATTTT. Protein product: CASSSRPRGLAETSTDTQYF.

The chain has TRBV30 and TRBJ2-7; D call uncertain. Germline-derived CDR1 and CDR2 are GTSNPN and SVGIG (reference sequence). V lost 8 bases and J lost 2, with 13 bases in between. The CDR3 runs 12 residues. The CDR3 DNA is TGTGCCCGGCTCTGGCTGACCTACGAGCAGTACTTC. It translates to CARLWLTYEQYF.

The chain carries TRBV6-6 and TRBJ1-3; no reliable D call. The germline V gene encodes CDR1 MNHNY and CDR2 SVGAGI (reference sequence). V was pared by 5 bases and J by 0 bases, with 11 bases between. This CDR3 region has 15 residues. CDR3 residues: CASSHVESSGNTIYF. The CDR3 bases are TGTGCCAGCAGTCACGTGGAAAGCTCTGGAAACACCATATATTTT.

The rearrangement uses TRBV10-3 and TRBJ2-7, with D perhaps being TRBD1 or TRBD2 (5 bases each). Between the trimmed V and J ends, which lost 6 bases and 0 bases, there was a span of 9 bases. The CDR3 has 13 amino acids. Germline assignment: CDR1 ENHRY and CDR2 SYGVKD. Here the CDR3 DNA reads TGTGCCATCAGCCGGGACCCCTCCTACGAGCAGTACTTC. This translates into CAISRDPSYEQYF.

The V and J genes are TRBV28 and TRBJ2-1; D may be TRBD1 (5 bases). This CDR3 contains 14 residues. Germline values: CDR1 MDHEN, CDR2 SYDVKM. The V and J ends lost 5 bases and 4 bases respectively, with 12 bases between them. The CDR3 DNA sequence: TGTGCCAGCAGTCCCCTGGACACTTACAATGAGCAGTTCTTC. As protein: CASSPLDTYNEQFF.

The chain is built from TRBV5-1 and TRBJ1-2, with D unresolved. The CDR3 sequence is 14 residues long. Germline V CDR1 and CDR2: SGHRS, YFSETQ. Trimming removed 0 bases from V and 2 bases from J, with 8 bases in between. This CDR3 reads CASSLEGGNYGYTF. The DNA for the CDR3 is TGCGCCAGCAGCTTGGAAGGCGGCAACTATGGCTACACCTTC.

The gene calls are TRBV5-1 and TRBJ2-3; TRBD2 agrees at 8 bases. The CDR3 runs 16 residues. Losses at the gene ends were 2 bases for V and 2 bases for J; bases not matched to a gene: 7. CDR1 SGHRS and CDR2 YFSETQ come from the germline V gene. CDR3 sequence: CASSFAIAGITDTQYF. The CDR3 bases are TGCGCCAGCAGCTTCGCAATAGCGGGAATCACAGATACGCAGTATTTT.

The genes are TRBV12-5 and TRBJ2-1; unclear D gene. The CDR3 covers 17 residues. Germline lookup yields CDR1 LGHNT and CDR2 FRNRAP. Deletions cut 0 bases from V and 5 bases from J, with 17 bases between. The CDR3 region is CASGLVLWVAHNNEQFF. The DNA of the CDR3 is TGTGCTAGTGGTTTGGTACTATGGGTCGCGCACAACAATGAGCAGTTCTTC.

The chain's CDR3 is CASSPGAGSTDTQYF. Here the CDR3 DNA reads TGTGCCAGCTCACCGGGAGCGGGGAGCACAGATACGCAGTATTTT. The chain carries TRBV18 and TRBJ2-3; 7 positions match TRBD2. The trim removed 3 bases at V and 0 bases at J, leaving 3 bases unmatched. Germline V gene sequence: CDR1 KGHSH, CDR2 LQKENI. The length of the CDR3 is 15 residues. Full variable domain (remainder filled in from reference TRBV18 and TRBJ2-3): NAGVMQNPRHLVRRRGQEARLRCSPMKGHSHVYWYRQLPEEGLKFMVYLQKENIIDESGMPKERFSAEFPKEGPSILRIQQVVRGDSAAYFCASSPGAGSTDTQYFGPGTRLTVL.

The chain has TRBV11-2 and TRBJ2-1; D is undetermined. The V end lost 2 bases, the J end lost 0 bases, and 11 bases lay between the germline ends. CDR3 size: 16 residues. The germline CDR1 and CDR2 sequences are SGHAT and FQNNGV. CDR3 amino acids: CASSLYGPGSYNEQFF. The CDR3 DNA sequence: TGTGCCAGCAGCTTATACGGGCCTGGCTCCTACAATGAGCAGTTCTTC. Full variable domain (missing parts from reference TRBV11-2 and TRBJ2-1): EAGVAQSPRYKIIEKRQSVAFWCNPISGHATLYWYQQILGQGPKLLIQFQNNGVVDDSQLPKDRFSAERLKGVDSTLKIQPAKLEDSAVYLCASSLYGPGSYNEQFFGPGTRLTVL.

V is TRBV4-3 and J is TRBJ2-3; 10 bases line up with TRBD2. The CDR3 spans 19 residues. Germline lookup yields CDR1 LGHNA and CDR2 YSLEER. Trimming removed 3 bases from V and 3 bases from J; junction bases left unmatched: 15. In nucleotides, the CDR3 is TGCGCCAGCAGCCAGCTTATCCTCTTAGCGGGAGGAGGAACAGATACGCAGTATTTT. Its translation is CASSQLILLAGGGTDTQYF.

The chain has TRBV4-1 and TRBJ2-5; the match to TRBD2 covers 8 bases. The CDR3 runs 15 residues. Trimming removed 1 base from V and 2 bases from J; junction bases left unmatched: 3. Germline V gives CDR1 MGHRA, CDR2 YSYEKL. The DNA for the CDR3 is TGCGCCAGCAGCCAAGCCGGCGGGGGGCAAGAGACCCAGTACTTC. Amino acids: CASSQAGGGQETQYF.

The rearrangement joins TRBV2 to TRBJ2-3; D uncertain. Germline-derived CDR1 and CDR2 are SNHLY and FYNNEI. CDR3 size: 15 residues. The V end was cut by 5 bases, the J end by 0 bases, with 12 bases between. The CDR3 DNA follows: TGTGCCAGCAGTTCTCAGGCTACTAGCACAGATACGCAGTATTTT. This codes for CASSSQATSTDTQYF.

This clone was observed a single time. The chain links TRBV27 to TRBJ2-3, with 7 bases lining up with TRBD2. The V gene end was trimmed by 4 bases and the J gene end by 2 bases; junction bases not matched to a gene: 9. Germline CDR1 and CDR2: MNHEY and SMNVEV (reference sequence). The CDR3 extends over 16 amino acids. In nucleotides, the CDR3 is TGTGCCAGCAGTTCTCCTAGCGGAGGGCACACAGATACGCAGTATTTT. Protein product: CASSSPSGGHTDTQYF.

The DNA for the CDR3 is TGTGCCAGTAGTATAGATGGCCGGGGGGTACTAGCGGGGCTTCCGCAAGAGACCCAGTACTTC. Translating it yields CASSIDGRGVLAGLPQETQYF. This chain connects TRBV19 to TRBJ2-5, with 10 bases identical to TRBD2. Germline CDR1 is LNHDA and CDR2 is SQIVND (reference sequence). The CDR3 has 21 amino acids. V gave up 0 bases and J gave up 2 bases; unmatched junction bases: 18.

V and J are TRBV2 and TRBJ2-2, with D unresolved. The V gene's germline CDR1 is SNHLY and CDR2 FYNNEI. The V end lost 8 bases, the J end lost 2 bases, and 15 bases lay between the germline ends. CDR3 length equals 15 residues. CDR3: CASGNSGVNTGELFF. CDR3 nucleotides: TGTGCCAGCGGGAATAGTGGCGTAAACACCGGGGAGCTGTTTTTT. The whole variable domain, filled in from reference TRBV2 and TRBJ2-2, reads EPEVTQTPSHQVTQMGQEVILRCVPISNHLYFYWYRQILGQKVEFLVSFYNNEISEKSEIFDDQFSVERPDGSNFTLKIRSTKLEDSAMYFCASGNSGVNTGELFFGEGSRLTVL.

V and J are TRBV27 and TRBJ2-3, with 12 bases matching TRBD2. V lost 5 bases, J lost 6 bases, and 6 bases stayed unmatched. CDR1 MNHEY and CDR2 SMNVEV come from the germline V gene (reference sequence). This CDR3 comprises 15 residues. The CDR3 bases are TGTGCCAGCAGTCTGGGACTAGCGGGTTTGGATACGCAGTATTTT. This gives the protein CASSLGLAGLDTQYF.

The chain's CDR3 is CASSQDRGLTTEAFF. The CDR3 nucleotides read TGCGCCAGCAGCCAAGATCGAGGGCTAACGACTGAAGCTTTCTTT. The chain carries TRBV4-3 and TRBJ1-1; D ambiguous. Germline V gene sequence: CDR1 LGHNA, CDR2 YSLEER. With 0 bases removed from V and 5 bases from J, the gap between germline ends came to 13 bases. The CDR3 runs 15 residues.

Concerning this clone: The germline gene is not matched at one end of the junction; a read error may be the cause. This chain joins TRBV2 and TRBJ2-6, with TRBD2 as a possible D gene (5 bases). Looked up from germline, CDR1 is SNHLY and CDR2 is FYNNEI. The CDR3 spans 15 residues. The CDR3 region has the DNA TGTGCCAGCAGTGATAGGTCGGCAGGTTTCGGCGGGCCGGCTTTC. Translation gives CASSDRSAGFGGPAF.

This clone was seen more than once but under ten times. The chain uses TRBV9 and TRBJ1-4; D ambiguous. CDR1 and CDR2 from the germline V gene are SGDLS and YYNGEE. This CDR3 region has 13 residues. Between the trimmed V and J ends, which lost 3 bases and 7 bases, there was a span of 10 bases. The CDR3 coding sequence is TGTGCCAGCAGCGGCGGGCTGGCTGAAAAACTGTTTTTT. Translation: CASSGGLAEKLFF. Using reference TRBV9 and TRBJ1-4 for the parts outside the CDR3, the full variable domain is DSGVTQTPKHLITATGQRVTLRCSPRSGDLSVYWYQQSLDQGLQFLIQYYNGEERAKGNILERFSAQQFPDLHSELNLSSLELGDSALYFCASSGGLAEKLFFGSGTQLSVL.

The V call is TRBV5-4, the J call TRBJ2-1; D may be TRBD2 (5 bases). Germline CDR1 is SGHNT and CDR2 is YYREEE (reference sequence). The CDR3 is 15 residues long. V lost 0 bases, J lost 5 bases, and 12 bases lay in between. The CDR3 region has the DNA TGTGCCAGCAGCTTGGGGAGCCCCGGGGACAATGAGCAGTTCTTC. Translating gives CASSLGSPGDNEQFF.

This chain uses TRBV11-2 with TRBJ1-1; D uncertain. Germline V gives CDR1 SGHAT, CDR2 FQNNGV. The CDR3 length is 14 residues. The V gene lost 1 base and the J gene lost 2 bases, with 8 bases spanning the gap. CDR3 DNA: TGTGCCAGCAGCTTAGTACAGTATAACACTGAAGCTTTCTTT. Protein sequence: CASSLVQYNTEAFF.